The 8 T cell receptor beta chains reported below all come from one sample, sequenced in a study of cytomegalovirus exposure and HLA in healthy donors. PCR involved 60 Vbeta and 13 Jbeta primers. Here immunoSEQ multiplex PCR was the method, and the copy in TCRdb shows in-frame clones only, minus some. The sample yields 130,000 or so clones, roughly 80% seen once. Source material: PBMCs. These receptors were collected from a female donor in good health and CMV-seronegative.

This chain links TRBV18 with TRBJ2-2, with TRBD1 as a possible D gene (5 bases). V lost 3 bases, J lost 4 bases, and 9 bases lay in between. CDR3 size: 14 residues. Germline V gene data show CDR1 as KGHSH and CDR2 as LQKENI. This CDR3 is CASSPDRRTGELFF. Here the CDR3 DNA reads TGTGCCAGCTCACCCGACAGACGCACCGGGGAGCTGTTTTTT.

This clone was observed a single time. The V call is TRBV11-2, the J call TRBJ1-1; D call uncertain. Germline CDR1 SGHAT, CDR2 FQNNGV. This CDR3 contains 15 residues. The ends were cut back, 3 bases at V and 2 bases at J, with 13 bases in the middle. CDR3 nucleotide sequence: TGTGCCAGCAGCTTCGCGAGCCTCGATAACACTGAAGCTTTCTTT. It is translated as CASSFASLDNTEAFF. Based on the CDR3 plus reference TRBV11-2 and TRBJ1-1, the full variable domain is EAGVAQSPRYKIIEKRQSVAFWCNPISGHATLYWYQQILGQGPKLLIQFQNNGVVDDSQLPKDRFSAERLKGVDSTLKIQPAKLEDSAVYLCASSFASLDNTEAFFGQGTRLTVV.

The gene calls are TRBV28 and TRBJ1-5, with 7 bases lining up with TRBD1. This CDR3 comprises 16 residues. Trimming at V came to 7 bases and at J to 6 bases, leaving 15 bases not matched to a gene. Germline CDR1 reads MDHEN; CDR2 reads SYDVKM. The CDR3 region is CASTSLETGVGQPQHF. CDR3 bases: TGTGCCAGCACTTCCCTTGAAACAGGGGTAGGTCAGCCCCAGCATTTT.

CDR3 sequence (DNA): TGTGCCAGCAGTTTAACCACAGGGGCCATTCAGTACTTC. It codes for CASSLTTGAIQYF. This chain uses TRBV27 with TRBJ2-4; TRBD1 aligns across 7 bases. CDR1 and CDR2 from the germline V gene are MNHEY and SMNVEV (reference sequence). The V segment lost 2 bases and the J segment 9 bases; nucleotides outside the gene matches: 4. The CDR3 covers 13 residues.

V is TRBV18 and J is TRBJ2-5, with 7 positions matching TRBD1. The germline gives CDR1 KGHSH, CDR2 LQKENI. V shed 6 bases, J shed 5 bases, and the junction held 12 bases outside the gene matches. The CDR3 runs to 15 residues. The CDR3 here is CASSPPDRVRETQYF. The CDR3 DNA reads as TGTGCCAGCTCCCCCCCAGACAGGGTCCGGGAGACCCAGTACTTC.

J is TRBJ1-1 and V is TRBV19; no definite D call. Trimming pared 7 bases from V and 1 base from J, leaving 16 bases between. The CDR3 contains 15 residues. Per the germline V gene, CDR1 is LNHDA and CDR2 is SQIVND (reference sequence). This CDR3 is CASTKGGQRNTEAFF. The CDR3 region has the DNA TGTGCCAGTACCAAGGGAGGTCAGCGGAACACTGAAGCTTTCTTT.

The CDR3 DNA sequence: TGTGCCAGCAGTTCCACCGGGACTAGCGGTTACGAGCAGTACTTC. Protein sequence: CASSSTGTSGYEQYF. This chain connects TRBV28 to TRBJ2-7, with TRBD2 matching 11 bases. Trimming at V came to 4 bases and at J to 4 bases, leaving 6 bases not matched to a gene. The CDR3 extends over 15 amino acids. Per the germline V gene, CDR1 is MDHEN and CDR2 is SYDVKM.

CDR3 nucleotides: TGTGCCAGCAGTTTTGGGGGGGATCCCTATGGCTACACCTTC. It specifies CASSFGGDPYGYTF. This chain connects TRBV28 to TRBJ1-2, with a possible D match to TRBD1 (5 bases). The CDR3 loop spans 14 amino acids. V lost 3 bases and J 4 bases, leaving 12 bases between the germline ends. Per the germline V gene, CDR1 is MDHEN and CDR2 is SYDVKM.